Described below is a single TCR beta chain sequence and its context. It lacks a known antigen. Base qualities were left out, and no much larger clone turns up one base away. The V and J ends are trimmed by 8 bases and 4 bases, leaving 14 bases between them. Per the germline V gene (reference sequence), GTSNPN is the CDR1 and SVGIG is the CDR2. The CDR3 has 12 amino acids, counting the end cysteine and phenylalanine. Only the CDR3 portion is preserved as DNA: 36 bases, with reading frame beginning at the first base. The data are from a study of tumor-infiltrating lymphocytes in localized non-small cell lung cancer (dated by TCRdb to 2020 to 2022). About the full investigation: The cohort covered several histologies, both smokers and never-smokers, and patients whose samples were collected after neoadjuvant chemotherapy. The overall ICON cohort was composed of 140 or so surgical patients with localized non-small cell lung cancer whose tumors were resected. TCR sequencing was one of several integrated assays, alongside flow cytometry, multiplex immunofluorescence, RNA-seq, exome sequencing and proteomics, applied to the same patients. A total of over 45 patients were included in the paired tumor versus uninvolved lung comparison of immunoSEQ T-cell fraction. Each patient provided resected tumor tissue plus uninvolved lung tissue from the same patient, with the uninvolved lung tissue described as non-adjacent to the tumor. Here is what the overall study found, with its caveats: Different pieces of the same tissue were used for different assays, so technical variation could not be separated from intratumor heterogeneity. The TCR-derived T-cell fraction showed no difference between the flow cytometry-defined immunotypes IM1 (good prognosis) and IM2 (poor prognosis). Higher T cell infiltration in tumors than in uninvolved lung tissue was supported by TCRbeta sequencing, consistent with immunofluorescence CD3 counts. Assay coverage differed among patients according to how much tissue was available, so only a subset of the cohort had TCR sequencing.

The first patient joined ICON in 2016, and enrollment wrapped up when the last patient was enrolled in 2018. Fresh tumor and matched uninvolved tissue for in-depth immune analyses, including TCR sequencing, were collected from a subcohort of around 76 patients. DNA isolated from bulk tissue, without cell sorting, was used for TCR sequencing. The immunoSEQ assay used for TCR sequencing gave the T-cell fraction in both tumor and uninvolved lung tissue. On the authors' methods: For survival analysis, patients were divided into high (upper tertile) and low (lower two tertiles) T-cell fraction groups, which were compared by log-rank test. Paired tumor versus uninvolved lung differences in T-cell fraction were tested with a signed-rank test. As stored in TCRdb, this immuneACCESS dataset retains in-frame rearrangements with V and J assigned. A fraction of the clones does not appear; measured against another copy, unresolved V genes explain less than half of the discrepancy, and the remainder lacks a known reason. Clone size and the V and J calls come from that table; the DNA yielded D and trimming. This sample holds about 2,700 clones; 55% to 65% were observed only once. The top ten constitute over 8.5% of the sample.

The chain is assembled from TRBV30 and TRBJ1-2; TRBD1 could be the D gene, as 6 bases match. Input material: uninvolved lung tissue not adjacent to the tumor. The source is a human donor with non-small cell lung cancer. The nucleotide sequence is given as TGTGCCCTCCTAGGGGACACCTATGGCTACACCTTC. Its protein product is CALLGDTYGYTF.